The TCR beta chain described here comes from a study of regulatory T cells in long-lasting Graves disease. Overall study: Patients newly diagnosed with Graves' had been on antithyroid drugs for under 3 months.

Study-level findings and limits: Small numbers of samples may have cut accuracy.

Combining iRepertoire HTBI primers with Arm-PCR of CDR3 regions, the authors built TCR beta libraries. TCRdb independently ran MiXCR on the multiplex PCR reads; one entry per CDR3 protein. The table includes some 460,000 distinct CDR3 sequences, 16% detected once. Time point defined: newly diagnosed GD, antithyroid drugs for less than 3 months. There was RNA extracted from PBMCs, and the TCR library was made from it. This clonotype was found many times. What it binds is not known. This same sample was also part of a study on T cells in Graves' hyperthyroidism and ophthalmopathy. Per that paper: Each patient was aged 18 to 65 and had newly diagnosed hyperthyroidism of under 2 months' duration.

This TCR was recovered from a man between 35 and 55 years old with Graves disease. The sample in question was peripheral blood mononuclear cells (PBMCs), obtained at new diagnosis, from a patient treated with antithyroid drugs.

The CDR3 DNA sequence: TGTGCCAGCAGCTTAGGATCATGGGACAGAAACACCGGGGAGCTGTTTTTT. Translating it yields CASSLGSWDRNTGELFF. The V gene is TRBV11-1, the J gene TRBJ2-2; 7 bases agree with TRBD1. Looked up from germline, CDR1 is SGHAT and CDR2 is FQDESV (reference sequence). The CDR3 sequence is 17 residues long. V was clipped by 1 base and J by 2 bases; unmatched bases: 7.